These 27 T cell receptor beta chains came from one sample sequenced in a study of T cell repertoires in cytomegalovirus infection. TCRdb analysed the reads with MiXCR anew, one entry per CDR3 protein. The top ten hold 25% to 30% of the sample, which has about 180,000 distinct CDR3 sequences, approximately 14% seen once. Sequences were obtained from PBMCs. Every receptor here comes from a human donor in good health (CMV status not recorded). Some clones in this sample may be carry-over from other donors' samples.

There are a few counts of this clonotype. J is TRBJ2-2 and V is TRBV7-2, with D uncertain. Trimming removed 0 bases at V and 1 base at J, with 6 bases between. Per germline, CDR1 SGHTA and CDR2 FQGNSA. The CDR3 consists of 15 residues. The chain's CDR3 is CASSLATVNTGELFF. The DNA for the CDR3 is TGTGCCAGCAGCTTAGCCACGGTGAACACCGGGGAGCTGTTTTTT.

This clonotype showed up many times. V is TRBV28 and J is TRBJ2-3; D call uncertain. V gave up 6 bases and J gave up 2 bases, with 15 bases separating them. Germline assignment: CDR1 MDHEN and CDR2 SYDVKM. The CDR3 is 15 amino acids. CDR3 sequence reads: CASSLGSSVTDTQYF. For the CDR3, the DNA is TGTGCCAGCAGCCTCGGAAGTAGTGTCACAGATACGCAGTATTTT.

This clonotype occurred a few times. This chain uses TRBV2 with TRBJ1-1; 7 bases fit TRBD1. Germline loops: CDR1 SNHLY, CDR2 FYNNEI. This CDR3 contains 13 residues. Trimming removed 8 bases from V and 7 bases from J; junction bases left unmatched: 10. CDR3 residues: CASRRVNRGEAFF. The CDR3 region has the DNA TGTGCCAGCCGTCGGGTCAACAGGGGTGAAGCTTTCTTT. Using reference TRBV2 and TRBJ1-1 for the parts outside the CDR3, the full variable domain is EPEVTQTPSHQVTQMGQEVILRCVPISNHLYFYWYRQILGQKVEFLVSFYNNEISEKSEIFDDQFSVERPDGSNFTLKIRSTKLEDSAMYFCASRRVNRGEAFFGQGTRLTVV.

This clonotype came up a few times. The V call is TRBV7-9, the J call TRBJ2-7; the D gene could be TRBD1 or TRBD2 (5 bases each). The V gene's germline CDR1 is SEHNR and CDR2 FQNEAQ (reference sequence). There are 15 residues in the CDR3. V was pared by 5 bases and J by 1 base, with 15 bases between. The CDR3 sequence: CASSTLGGTSYEQYF. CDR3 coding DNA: TGTGCCAGCAGCACCCTTGGGGGAACATCCTACGAGCAGTACTTC.

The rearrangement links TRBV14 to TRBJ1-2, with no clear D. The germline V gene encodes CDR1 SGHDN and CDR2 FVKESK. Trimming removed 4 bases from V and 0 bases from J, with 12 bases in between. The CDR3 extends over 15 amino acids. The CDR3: CASSRDDPTNYGYTF. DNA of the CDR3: TGTGCCAGCAGCCGAGACGATCCGACTAACTATGGCTACACCTTC.

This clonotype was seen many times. The CDR3 DNA reads TGTGCCAGCAGCTTAGAATCCCTAGCCACAGATACGCAGTATTTT. Its translation: CASSLESLATDTQYF. V is TRBV7-2 and J is TRBJ2-3; D perhaps matches TRBD2 (5 bases). The V end was cut by 1 base, the J end by 2 bases, with 10 bases between. Germline V gene data show CDR1 as SGHTA and CDR2 as FQGNSA. The length of the CDR3 is 15 residues.

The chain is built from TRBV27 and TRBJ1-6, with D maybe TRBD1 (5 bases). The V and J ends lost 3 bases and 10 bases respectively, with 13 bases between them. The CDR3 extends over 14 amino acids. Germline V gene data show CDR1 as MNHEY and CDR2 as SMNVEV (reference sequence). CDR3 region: CASSLSFRDSPLHF. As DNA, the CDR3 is TGTGCCAGCAGTTTGTCCTTCCGGGACTCACCCCTCCACTTT.

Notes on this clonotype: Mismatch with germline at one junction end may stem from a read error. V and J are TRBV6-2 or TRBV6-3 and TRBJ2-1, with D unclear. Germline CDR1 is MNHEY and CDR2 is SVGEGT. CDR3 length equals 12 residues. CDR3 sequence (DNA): TGCGCCAGCGCACAGACCCATAATGAGCAGTTCTTC. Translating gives CASAQTHNEQFF.

CDR3 DNA sequence: TGCAGTGCTAGGCGACAGGGGGCCGAAGCTTTCTTT. Translating it yields CSARRQGAEAFF. The chain combines TRBV20-1 with TRBJ1-1; 10 bases line up with TRBD1. The CDR3 length is 12 residues. V shed 3 bases and J 8 bases; nucleotides not matched to a gene: 3. CDR1 and CDR2 (germline): DFQATT, SNEGSKA (reference sequence).

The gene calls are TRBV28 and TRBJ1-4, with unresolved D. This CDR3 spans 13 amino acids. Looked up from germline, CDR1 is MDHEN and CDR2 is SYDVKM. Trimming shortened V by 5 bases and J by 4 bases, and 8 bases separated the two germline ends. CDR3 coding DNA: TGTGCCAGCAGTGGGCCTTTTAATGAAAAACTGTTTTTT. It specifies CASSGPFNEKLFF.

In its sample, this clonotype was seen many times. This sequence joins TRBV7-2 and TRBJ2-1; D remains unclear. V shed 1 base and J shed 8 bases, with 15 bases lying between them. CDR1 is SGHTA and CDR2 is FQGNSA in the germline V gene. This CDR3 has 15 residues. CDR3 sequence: CASSLDRMSVHEQFF. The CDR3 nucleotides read TGTGCCAGCAGCTTAGATAGGATGTCCGTACATGAGCAGTTCTTC.

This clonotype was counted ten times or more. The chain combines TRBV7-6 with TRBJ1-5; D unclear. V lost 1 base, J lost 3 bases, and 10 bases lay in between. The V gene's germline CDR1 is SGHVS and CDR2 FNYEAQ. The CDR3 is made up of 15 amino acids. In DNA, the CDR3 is TGTGCCAGCAGCTTAGGGGCGCGGGTCAATCAGCCCCAGCATTTT. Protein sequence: CASSLGARVNQPQHF.

CDR3: CAISDLRTGELFF. CDR3 sequence (DNA): TGTGCCATCAGTGATCTGAGGACCGGGGAGCTGTTTTTT. The chain is built from TRBV10-3 and TRBJ2-2; no clear D gene. This CDR3 contains 13 residues. With 3 bases removed from V and 5 bases from J, the gap between germline ends came to 7 bases. CDR1 is ENHRY, CDR2 SYGVKD, per germline.

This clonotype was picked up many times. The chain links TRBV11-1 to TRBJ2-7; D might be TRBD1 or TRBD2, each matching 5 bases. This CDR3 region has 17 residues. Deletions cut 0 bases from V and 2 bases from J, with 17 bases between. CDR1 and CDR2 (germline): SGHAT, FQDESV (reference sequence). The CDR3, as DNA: TGTGCCAGCAGCTTAGCGGGTTACGGGGCTGCTACCTACGAGCAGTACTTC. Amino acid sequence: CASSLAGYGAATYEQYF.

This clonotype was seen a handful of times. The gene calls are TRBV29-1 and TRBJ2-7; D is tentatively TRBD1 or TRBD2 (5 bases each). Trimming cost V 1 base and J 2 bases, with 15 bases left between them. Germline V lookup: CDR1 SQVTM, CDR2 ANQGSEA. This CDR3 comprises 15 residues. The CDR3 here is CSVEGGHGITYEQYF. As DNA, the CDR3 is TGCAGCGTTGAAGGAGGACACGGGATTACCTACGAGCAGTACTTC.

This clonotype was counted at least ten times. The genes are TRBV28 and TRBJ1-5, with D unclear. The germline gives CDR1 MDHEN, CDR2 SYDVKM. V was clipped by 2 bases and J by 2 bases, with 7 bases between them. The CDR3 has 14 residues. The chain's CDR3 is CASSLTLGNQPQHF. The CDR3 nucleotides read TGTGCCAGCAGTTTAACTCTGGGCAATCAGCCCCAGCATTTT.

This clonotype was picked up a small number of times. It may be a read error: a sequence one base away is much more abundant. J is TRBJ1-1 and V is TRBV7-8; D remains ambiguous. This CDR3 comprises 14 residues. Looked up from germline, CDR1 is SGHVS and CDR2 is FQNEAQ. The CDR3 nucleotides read TGTGCCAGCAGCCCTTCGTGGCAGAACACTGGAGCTTTCTTT. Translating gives CASSPSWQNTGAFF.

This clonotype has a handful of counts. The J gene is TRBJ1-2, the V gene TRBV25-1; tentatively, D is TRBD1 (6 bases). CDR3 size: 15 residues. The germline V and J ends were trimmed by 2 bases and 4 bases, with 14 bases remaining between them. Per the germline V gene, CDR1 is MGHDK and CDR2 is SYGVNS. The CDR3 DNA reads TGTGCCAGCAGTGAACAGGCAGGGGAAGGCTATGGCTACACCTTC. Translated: CASSEQAGEGYGYTF.

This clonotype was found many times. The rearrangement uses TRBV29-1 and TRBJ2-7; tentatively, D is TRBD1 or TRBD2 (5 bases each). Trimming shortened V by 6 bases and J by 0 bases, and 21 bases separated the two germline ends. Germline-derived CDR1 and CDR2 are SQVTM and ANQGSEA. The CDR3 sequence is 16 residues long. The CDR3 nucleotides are TGCAGCGTGCCCAACCGGGGCCGCAATGGCTCCTACGAGCAGTACTTC. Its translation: CSVPNRGRNGSYEQYF.

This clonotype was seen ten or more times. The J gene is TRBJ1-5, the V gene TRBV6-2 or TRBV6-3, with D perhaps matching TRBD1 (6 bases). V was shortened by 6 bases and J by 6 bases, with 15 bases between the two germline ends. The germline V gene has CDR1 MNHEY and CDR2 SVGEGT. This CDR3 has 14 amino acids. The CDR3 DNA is TGTGCCAGCAGCCCGGGACATTCTACTCAGCCCCAGCATTTT. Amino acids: CASSPGHSTQPQHF.

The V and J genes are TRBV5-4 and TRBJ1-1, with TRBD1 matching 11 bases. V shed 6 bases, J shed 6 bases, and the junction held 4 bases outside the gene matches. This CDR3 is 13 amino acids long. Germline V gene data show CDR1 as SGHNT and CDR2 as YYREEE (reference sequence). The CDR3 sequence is CASNLGQGAEAFF. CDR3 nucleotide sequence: TGTGCCAGCAACCTGGGACAGGGGGCTGAAGCTTTCTTT. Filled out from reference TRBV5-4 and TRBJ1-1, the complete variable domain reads ETGVTQSPTHLIKTRGQQVTLRCSSQSGHNTVSWYQQALGQGPQFIFQYYREEENGRGNFPPRFSGLQFPNYSSELNVNALELDDSALYLCASNLGQGAEAFFGQGTRLTVV.

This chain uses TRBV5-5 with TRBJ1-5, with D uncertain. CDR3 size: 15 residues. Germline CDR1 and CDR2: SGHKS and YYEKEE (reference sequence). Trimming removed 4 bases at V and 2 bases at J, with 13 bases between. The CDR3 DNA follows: TGTGCCAGCAGCGGCGTACAGTGGGGCAATCAGCCCCAGCATTTT. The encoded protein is CASSGVQWGNQPQHF.

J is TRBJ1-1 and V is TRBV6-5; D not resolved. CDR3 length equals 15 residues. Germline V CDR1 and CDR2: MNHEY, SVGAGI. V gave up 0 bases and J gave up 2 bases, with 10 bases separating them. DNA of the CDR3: TGTGCCAGCAGTTACTCCCCCTTTGGTAACACTGAAGCTTTCTTT. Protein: CASSYSPFGNTEAFF.

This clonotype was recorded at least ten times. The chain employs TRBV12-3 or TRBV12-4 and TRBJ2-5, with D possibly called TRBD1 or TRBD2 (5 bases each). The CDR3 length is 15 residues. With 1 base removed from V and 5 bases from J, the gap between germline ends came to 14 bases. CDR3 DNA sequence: TGTGCCAGCAGTTTAGACGGGATGGGGGTTGAGACCCAGTACTTC. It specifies CASSLDGMGVETQYF.

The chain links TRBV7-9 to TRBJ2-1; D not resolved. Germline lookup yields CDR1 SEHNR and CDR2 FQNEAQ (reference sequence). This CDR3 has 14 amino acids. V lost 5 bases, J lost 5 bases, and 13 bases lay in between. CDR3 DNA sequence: TGTGCCAGCAGCCCGGGTGGAGCCGACAATGAGCAGTTCTTC. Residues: CASSPGGADNEQFF. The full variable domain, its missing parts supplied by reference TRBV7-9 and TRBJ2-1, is DTGVSQNPRHKITKRGQNVTFRCDPISEHNRLYWYRQTLGQGPEFLTYFQNEAQLEKSRLLSDRFSAERPKGSFSTLEIQRTEQGDSAMYLCASSPGGADNEQFFGPGTRLTVL.

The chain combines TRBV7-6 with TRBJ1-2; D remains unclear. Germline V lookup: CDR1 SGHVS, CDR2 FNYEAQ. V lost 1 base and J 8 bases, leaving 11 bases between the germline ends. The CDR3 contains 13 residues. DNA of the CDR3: TGTGCCAGCAGCTTAGAGTCGGAGGAGGGCTACACCTTC. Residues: CASSLESEEGYTF.

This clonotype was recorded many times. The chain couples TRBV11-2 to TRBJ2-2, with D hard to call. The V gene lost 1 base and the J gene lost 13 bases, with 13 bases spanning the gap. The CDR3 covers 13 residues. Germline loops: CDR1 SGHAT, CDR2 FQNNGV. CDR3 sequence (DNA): TGTGCCAGCAGCTTAGGCCGCCGGAATCGGCTGTTTTTT. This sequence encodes CASSLGRRNRLFF.